This T cell receptor beta chain was documented in a study of control samples from healthy donors and cancer patients (dated by TCRdb to 2018 to 2021). Receptors were amplified or captured by the immunoSEQ multiplex PCR assay. The table was pulled from immuneACCESS by TCRdb, which kept in-frame rearrangements only. Such tables lose some clones; where checked, under half of the loss comes from unresolved V genes, and the rest has no known cause. For this sample there are approximately 86,000 clones; more than 75% appear just once. The top ten hold approximately 2.1% of the sample. This clone has a handful of counts. Its antigen target is currently unknown. Base-call qualities are not available, and no considerably larger clone is one nucleotide away. V is pared back by 5 bases and J by 2 bases, with 15 bases lying between the germline termini. Reading the germline V gene (reference sequence) gives CDR1 SEHNR and CDR2 FQNEAQ. From its cysteine to its phenylalanine, the CDR3 spans 16 amino acids. The only DNA kept is the CDR3, 48 bases in frame from the first base.

The chain joins TRBV7-9 to TRBJ1-4; tentative D gene TRBD1, with 6 bases matching. The receptor comes from a middle-aged woman in good health. Sequencing was done on a sample of blood. CDR3 sequence: CASSPYREMTNEKLFF. The DNA is as follows: TGTGCCAGCAGCCCATACAGGGAAATGACTAATGAAAAACTGTTTTTT.